Following are 2 T cell receptor beta chains from one sample sequenced in a study of T-cell reconstitution after alpha-beta-depleted transplantation in children. Using unique molecular identifiers, the investigators prepared the TCRbeta library. TCRdb reprocessed the PCR reads via MiXCR and lists one record per CDR3 protein. The table records some 140,000 distinct CDR3 sequences, 9.7% of them present only once. This specimen was PBMCs, mostly from graft donor cells, taken 180 days after TCRalphabeta/CD19-depleted stem cell transplant. These receptor sequences come from a girl under three years old who had a stem cell transplant for combined immunodeficiency, so the T cells may come from the graft donor.

The table lists this clonotype with many counts. This chain uses TRBV29-1 with TRBJ2-1; D gene unclear. The CDR3 contains 13 residues. Trimming removed 3 bases at V and 5 bases at J, with 11 bases between. Per germline, CDR1 SQVTM and CDR2 ANQGSEA. The CDR3 nucleotides read TGCAGCGTTGAGACGCGCTTACACAATGAGCAGTTCTTC. This codes for CSVETRLHNEQFF.

This clonotype showed up many times. CDR3 residues: CASSSLGGTYEQYF. The CDR3 bases are TGTGCCAGCAGCTCACTAGGGGGGACCTACGAGCAGTACTTC. The chain joins TRBV7-9 to TRBJ2-7; possibly TRBD1 or TRBD2 for D (6 bases each). Trimming removed 4 bases at V and 2 bases at J, with 12 bases between. The CDR3 is 14 amino acids. Per the germline V gene, CDR1 is SEHNR and CDR2 is FQNEAQ (reference sequence).